The 22 T cell receptor beta chains presented below share a single source sample, sequenced in a study of T-cell reconstitution after alpha-beta-depleted transplantation in children. During its preparation, the TCRbeta library received unique molecular identifiers. MiXCR, run by TCRdb on the PCR reads, gives a single entry per CDR3 protein. The data hold about 540,000 distinct CDR3 sequences, with 25% to 30% observed a single time. The source was PBMCs, collected before TCRalphabeta/CD19-depleted stem cell transplant. The receptors here all came from a boy under two years old with Wiskott-Aldrich syndrome, due to receive a stem cell transplant.

This clonotype was counted a few times. The chain combines TRBV20-1 with TRBJ2-1; TRBD1 or TRBD2 may be the D gene (5 bases each). Germline assignment: CDR1 DFQATT and CDR2 SNEGSKA (reference sequence). V gave up 1 base and J gave up 4 bases, with 14 bases separating them. The CDR3 length is 15 residues. CDR3 region: CSARGAGSRYNEQFF. For the CDR3, the DNA is TGCAGTGCTAGAGGGGCAGGGAGCCGGTACAATGAGCAGTTCTTC.

This clonotype was recorded a few times. The chain carries TRBV18 and TRBJ2-3; D remains unclear. From germline, CDR1 is KGHSH and CDR2 LQKENI. V lost 3 bases to trimming and J lost 5 bases, with 12 bases between them. This CDR3 spans 14 amino acids. Written as DNA, the CDR3 is TGTGCCAGCTCACCGCCGGGCCCCCGAGATACGCAGTATTTT. It translates to CASSPPGPRDTQYF. Full variable domain (rest looked up from reference TRBV18 and TRBJ2-3): NAGVMQNPRHLVRRRGQEARLRCSPMKGHSHVYWYRQLPEEGLKFMVYLQKENIIDESGMPKERFSAEFPKEGPSILRIQQVVRGDSAAYFCASSPPGPRDTQYFGPGTRLTVL.

The chain employs TRBV5-1 and TRBJ2-1, with D perhaps TRBD2 (5 bases). The CDR3 runs 15 residues. V shed 6 bases and J shed 7 bases, with 20 bases lying between them. Germline V gene sequence: CDR1 SGHRS, CDR2 YFSETQ. The CDR3 region is CASTPGWGEGNEQFF. The CDR3 nucleotides are TGCGCCAGCACACCCGGTTGGGGAGAGGGAAATGAGCAGTTCTTC.

The chain joins TRBV4-2 to TRBJ1-2; 7 bases agree with TRBD1. The CDR3 sequence is 17 residues long. Trimming took 0 bases from V and 2 from J; bases not matched to a gene: 9. Germline V gives CDR1 LGHNA, CDR2 YNFKEQ. This CDR3 is CASSQEGQGGRNYGYTF. As DNA, the CDR3 is TGTGCCAGCAGCCAAGAAGGTCAGGGGGGGCGGAACTATGGCTACACCTTC.

The chain employs TRBV2 and TRBJ1-3; D is perhaps TRBD1 (5 bases). The CDR3 consists of 14 residues. The V and J ends lost 8 bases and 2 bases respectively, with 13 bases between them. The V gene's germline CDR1 is SNHLY and CDR2 FYNNEI. The CDR3, as DNA: TGTGCCAGCTTGGACATAACCCCTGGAAACACCATATATTTT. This sequence encodes CASLDITPGNTIYF.

In this sample, this clonotype turned up a few times. The chain uses TRBV5-6 and TRBJ2-1; 8 positions match TRBD1. V was pared by 6 bases and J by 9 bases, with 17 bases of the junction left unmatched. The CDR3 runs 16 residues. From germline, CDR1 is SGHDT and CDR2 YYEEEE. DNA for the CDR3: TGTGCCAGCAACGCTCCGGGACAGGTGGCTTTCGGTGAGCAGTTCTTC. Protein: CASNAPGQVAFGEQFF.

The sample holds a few counts of this clonotype. CDR3 protein: CASSIGDRINTEAFF. For the CDR3, the DNA is TGTGCCAGCAGCATTGGAGATAGGATAAACACTGAAGCTTTCTTT. The chain has TRBV5-6 and TRBJ1-1; D gene ambiguous. This CDR3 comprises 15 residues. Germline V gives CDR1 SGHDT, CDR2 YYEEEE. V lost 4 bases to trimming and J lost 2 bases, with 15 bases between them.

In its sample, this clonotype was seen a few times. This sequence joins TRBV20-1 and TRBJ2-2; tentative D call: TRBD2 (5 bases). The CDR3 is 14 amino acids. Trimming took off 2 bases at V and 5 bases at J, with 12 bases between the two ends. Germline-derived CDR1 and CDR2 are DFQATT and SNEGSKA (reference sequence). CDR3 region: CSARMDPGTGELFF. The CDR3 DNA follows: TGCAGTGCTAGAATGGACCCGGGGACCGGGGAGCTGTTTTTT.

The sample holds one count of this clonotype. V is TRBV5-8 and J is TRBJ1-5; D ambiguous. V shed 2 bases and J shed 5 bases, with 8 bases lying between them. The germline V gene encodes CDR1 SGHTS and CDR2 YDEGEE. This CDR3 is built from 13 residues. The CDR3 region is CASSLNDDQPQHF. CDR3 nucleotides: TGTGCCAGCAGCTTAAATGACGATCAGCCCCAGCATTTT.

The chain joins TRBV27 to TRBJ2-3, with 9 bases lining up with TRBD2. CDR3 length: 13 residues. With 7 bases clipped from V and 7 bases from J, the junction kept 6 bases outside the gene matches. Germline-derived CDR1 and CDR2 are MNHEY and SMNVEV (reference sequence). CDR3 protein: CASIGLAGNTQYF. The CDR3 DNA reads TGTGCCAGCATAGGCCTAGCGGGAAATACGCAGTATTTT.

The sample holds a few counts of this clonotype. V gene TRBV20-1 combines with J gene TRBJ1-1, with D uncertain. V gave up 4 bases and J gave up 0 bases, with 12 bases separating them. The CDR3 extends over 14 amino acids. Germline V lookup: CDR1 DFQATT, CDR2 SNEGSKA (reference sequence). The CDR3 is CSAMFMGLNTEAFF. CDR3 DNA: TGCAGTGCTATGTTCATGGGTCTGAACACTGAAGCTTTCTTT.

This clonotype has more than one count but fewer than ten. The chain joins TRBV12-3 or TRBV12-4 to TRBJ2-1, with 12 nucleotides matching TRBD2. The CDR3 covers 17 residues. The V and J ends lost 5 bases and 5 bases, in that order; junction bases with no gene match: 10. The CDR3: CASSPPRLAGANNEQFF. DNA for the CDR3: TGTGCCAGCAGTCCCCCAAGACTAGCGGGAGCCAACAATGAGCAGTTCTTC.

This chain links TRBV5-1 with TRBJ1-2, with TRBD1 identical over 9 bases. CDR1 SGHRS and CDR2 YFSETQ come from the germline V gene. This CDR3 region has 13 residues. Unmatched junction bases numbered 4, after V lost 4 bases and J lost 6 bases. The CDR3, as DNA: TGCGCCAGCAGCGCGGGACAGGGTGATGGCTACACCTTC. It yields the protein CASSAGQGDGYTF.

The chain has TRBV20-1 and TRBJ1-4; 10 bases map to TRBD1. CDR1 and CDR2 from the germline V gene are DFQATT and SNEGSKA (reference sequence). The CDR3 sequence is 13 residues long. V shed 6 bases and J 8 bases; nucleotides not matched to a gene: 6. CDR3 sequence: CSAGTGAVEKLFF. For the CDR3, the DNA is TGCAGTGCCGGGACAGGGGCGGTGGAAAAACTGTTTTTT.

The chain links TRBV7-4 to TRBJ2-1, with 8 bases fitting TRBD2. V lost 11 bases and J lost 13; bases outside the gene matches: 22. From germline, CDR1 is SGHVT and CDR2 SQSDAQ. The CDR3 covers 15 residues. CDR3 region: CAWTRPGLGPRVQFF. The CDR3 DNA is TGTGCCTGGACGCGACCGGGACTAGGGCCGCGGGTCCAGTTCTTC.

This clonotype was seen a few times. The CDR3 DNA follows: TGTGCCAGCAGTCCATGGGGACAGGGGGTAGAGACCCAGTACTTC. Translating it yields CASSPWGQGVETQYF. J is TRBJ2-5 and V is TRBV25-1, with 11 bases matching TRBD1. V lost 5 bases to trimming and J lost 4 bases; unmatched junction nucleotides: 6. Germline V gene lookup returns CDR1 MGHDK and CDR2 SYGVNS. This CDR3 comprises 15 residues.

V is TRBV29-1 and J is TRBJ2-2; TRBD2 matches 9 bases. V was clipped by 7 bases and J by 0 bases; unmatched bases: 6. The CDR3 is made up of 15 amino acids. CDR1 SQVTM and CDR2 ANQGSEA come from the germline V gene. The CDR3 loop reads CSASRTSANTGELFF. CDR3 DNA sequence: TGCAGCGCATCCCGGACTAGCGCGAACACCGGGGAGCTGTTTTTT.

The rearrangement links TRBV4-2 to TRBJ2-4; a weak D match, TRBD2 (6 bases). Between the trimmed V and J ends, which lost 4 bases and 2 bases, there was a span of 18 bases. The CDR3 contains 17 residues. The germline V gene has CDR1 LGHNA and CDR2 YNFKEQ. CDR3 sequence (DNA): TGTGCCAGCAGCCCCAGAGGGCGGGATAGGACCAAAAACATTCAGTACTTC. Translated, it gives CASSPRGRDRTKNIQYF.

The chain combines TRBV6-1 with TRBJ2-2; TRBD1 agrees at 7 bases. V lost 6 bases to trimming and J lost 5 bases; unmatched junction nucleotides: 3. The CDR3 contains 13 residues. Germline V gene lookup returns CDR1 MNHNS and CDR2 SASEGT. The CDR3 sequence is CASRRGRTGELFF. The CDR3 DNA reads TGTGCCAGCAGAAGGGGGCGGACCGGGGAGCTGTTTTTT.

Of note for this clonotype: One end of the junction is discordant with germline, which a read error may explain. This chain links TRBV5-1 with TRBJ1-1; the D is unclear. Germline V CDR1 and CDR2: SGHRS, YFSETQ. The CDR3 has 14 residues. CDR3 sequence reads: CASSYDFMNTDAFF. In nucleotides, the CDR3 is TGCGCCAGCAGTTACGACTTCATGAACACTGACGCTTTCTTT.

This clonotype was observed a few times. V gene TRBV9 combines with J gene TRBJ2-7; 8 bases fit TRBD1. With V trimmed by 3 bases and J by 0 bases, 2 bases remained unmatched. The CDR3 is 14 residues long. Germline V gene data show CDR1 as SGDLS and CDR2 as YYNGEE. This CDR3 reads CASSADRGSYEQYF. CDR3 DNA sequence: TGTGCCAGCAGCGCCGACAGGGGCTCCTACGAGCAGTACTTC.

This clonotype was detected only a few times. The rearrangement links TRBV7-8 to TRBJ2-2; TRBD1 matches at 8 bases. The junction had 9 bases not matched to a gene; V was cut back by 3 bases and J by 0 bases. The CDR3 contains 18 residues. CDR1 and CDR2 from the germline V gene are SGHVS and FQNEAQ. CDR3 nucleotide sequence: TGTGCCAGCAGCTTGTTTGGTCAGGGGGCTACGAACACCGGGGAGCTGTTTTTT. It yields the protein CASSLFGQGATNTGELFF.